The 23 T cell receptor beta chains given below trace back to one sample, sequenced in a study of somatic mutations in cytotoxic T cells in rheumatoid arthritis. Using immunoSEQ multiplex PCR, the repertoire was profiled, and TCRdb retains in-frame clones only, with some absent. The sample holds 15,000 to 20,000 clones, about 72% seen once. The material sequenced was CD8+ T cells sorted from blood. The receptors were sampled from an adult with rheumatoid arthritis.

This chain links TRBV29-1 with TRBJ1-2; 9 bases agree with TRBD1. The CDR3 runs 15 residues. Germline-derived CDR1 and CDR2 are SQVTM and ANQGSEA. Unmatched junction bases numbered 8, after V lost 2 bases and J lost 4 bases. DNA for the CDR3: TGCAGCGTTGAACGTTGGGTGACAGGGGGCTATGGCTACACCTTC. It codes for CSVERWVTGGYGYTF.

The rearrangement uses TRBV9 and TRBJ2-2; 8 bases map to TRBD2. Germline V gene data show CDR1 as SGDLS and CDR2 as YYNGEE. This CDR3 comprises 15 residues. V lost 0 bases, J lost 5 bases, and 3 bases stayed unmatched. The CDR3 here is CASSVGGGRTGELFF. CDR3 sequence (DNA): TGTGCCAGCAGCGTAGGCGGGGGGCGAACCGGGGAGCTGTTTTTT.

The chain employs TRBV5-6 and TRBJ2-5; 9 positions agree with TRBD1. After removal of 3 bases from V and 5 bases from J, the junction contained 5 bases not matched to a gene. The CDR3 totals 14 residues. Germline loops: CDR1 SGHDT, CDR2 YYEEEE. This chain's CDR3 is CASSSGQGGETQYF. CDR3 in DNA: TGTGCCAGCAGCTCGGGACAGGGTGGGGAGACCCAGTACTTC.

J is TRBJ2-7 and V is TRBV5-1; perhaps TRBD2 as D (6 bases). CDR1 SGHRS and CDR2 YFSETQ come from the germline V gene. The V end lost 3 bases, the J end lost 6 bases, and 16 bases lay between the germline ends. The CDR3 runs 14 residues. CDR3 DNA sequence: TGCGCCAGCAGCTGGGGGGAACGGCCAGGCGAGCAGTACTTC. This translates into CASSWGERPGEQYF.

The chain has TRBV6-4 and TRBJ1-1; 11 positions agree with TRBD1. J gave up 5 bases and V 6 bases, and 11 bases lay outside the gene matches. CDR3 length: 16 residues. CDR1 and CDR2 (germline): MRHNA, SNTAGT. This chain's CDR3 is CASSQSAGTGGTEAFF. CDR3 DNA: TGTGCCAGCAGCCAAAGCGCCGGGACAGGGGGGACTGAAGCTTTCTTT.

CDR3 DNA sequence: TGTGCCAGCAGTTACGCCGGCCGGGGAGAGAATGAGCAGTTCTTC. It is translated as CASSYAGRGENEQFF. V is TRBV6-5 and J is TRBJ2-1; D may be TRBD2 (5 bases). V was pared by 2 bases and J by 7 bases, with 15 bases between. The CDR3 length is 15 residues. Per germline, CDR1 MNHEY and CDR2 SVGAGI.

This chain links TRBV14 with TRBJ2-7, with TRBD2 matching over 11 bases. The CDR3 totals 14 residues. CDR1 SGHDN and CDR2 FVKESK come from the germline V gene. J gave up 7 bases and V 4 bases, and 6 bases lay outside the gene matches. CDR3 residues: CASSRLAGSGEQYV. The CDR3 DNA reads TGTGCCAGCAGCCGACTAGCGGGGTCGGGGGAGCAGTACGTC.

The chain has TRBV7-8 and TRBJ2-7, with D perhaps matching TRBD1 (6 bases). The CDR3 loop spans 14 amino acids. The V gene's germline CDR1 is SGHVS and CDR2 FQNEAQ. Trimming removed 5 bases from V and 2 bases from J, with 13 bases in between. The CDR3 region is CASSLRTVPYEQYF. Written as DNA, the CDR3 is TGTGCCAGCAGCCTACGGACAGTCCCCTACGAGCAGTACTTC.

This clone was seen just once. The rearrangement uses TRBV19 and TRBJ2-1; 11 bases are a match to TRBD2. Germline V gene data show CDR1 as LNHDA and CDR2 as SQIVND (reference sequence). Trimming took 5 bases from V and 6 from J; bases not matched to a gene: 6. The CDR3 has 15 residues. CDR3 in DNA: TGTGCCAGTAGTGTAACTAGCGGGGGCGGCAATGAGCAGTTCTTC. Residues: CASSVTSGGGNEQFF.

The chain has TRBV7-9 and TRBJ2-7; D gene uncertain. Germline CDR1 and CDR2: SEHNR and FQNEAQ (reference sequence). Trimming left V 4 bases short and J 6 bases short, with 13 bases between. There are 13 residues in the CDR3. The CDR3, as DNA: TGTGCCAGCAGCTCGGGTCCCCGCGGCGAGCAGTACTTC. Translating gives CASSSGPRGEQYF.

This chain joins TRBV6-6 and TRBJ1-2, with D possibly TRBD1 on 6 matching bases. CDR1 and CDR2 (germline): MNHNY, SVGAGI (reference sequence). The CDR3 spans 13 residues. V was shortened by 4 bases and J by 8 bases, with 14 bases between the two germline ends. In nucleotides, the CDR3 is TGTGCCAGCAGTTTAAGAGGGGGTAAGGGCTACACCTTC. This sequence encodes CASSLRGGKGYTF.

The chain carries TRBV5-1 and TRBJ1-1; D unresolved. The CDR3 covers 12 residues. Germline CDR1 is SGHRS and CDR2 is YFSETQ. V shed 0 bases and J shed 3 bases, with 3 bases lying between them. The CDR3 sequence is CASSLGHTEAFF. The CDR3 DNA sequence: TGCGCCAGCAGCTTGGGTCACACTGAAGCTTTCTTT. Together with reference TRBV5-1 and TRBJ1-1, the CDR3 gives the full variable domain: KAGVTQTPRYLIKTRGQQVTLSCSPISGHRSVSWYQQTPGQGLQFLFEYFSETQRNKGNFPGRFSGRQFSNSRSEMNVSTLELGDSALYLCASSLGHTEAFFGQGTRLTVV.

V usage is TRBV19 and J usage is TRBJ1-6; D not resolved. The CDR3 is made up of 14 amino acids. V was shortened by 3 bases and J by 8 bases, with 11 bases between the two germline ends. The germline CDR1 and CDR2 sequences are LNHDA and SQIVND (reference sequence). The CDR3 bases are TGTGCCAGTAGTATGGGAACTAGCGATTCACCCCTCCACTTT. Translation gives CASSMGTSDSPLHF. The full variable domain, in which reference TRBV19 and TRBJ1-6 provide the parts outside the CDR3, is DGGITQSPKYLFRKEGQNVTLSCEQNLNHDAMYWYRQDPGQGLRLIYYSQIVNDFQKGDIAEGYSVSREKKESFPLTVTSAQKNPTAFYLCASSMGTSDSPLHFGNGTRLTVT.

The chain carries TRBV27 and TRBJ1-1; 8 bases are a match to TRBD1. The CDR3 contains 13 residues. J lost 5 bases, V lost 8 bases, and 7 bases had no gene match. Germline CDR1 MNHEY, CDR2 SMNVEV (reference sequence). This CDR3 reads CASGTGLVTEAFF. The DNA for the CDR3 is TGTGCCAGCGGGACAGGCCTCGTAACTGAAGCTTTCTTT.

The genes are TRBV6-5 and TRBJ2-1; tentatively, D is TRBD1 (5 bases). V dropped 2 bases and J dropped 3 bases, with 11 bases sitting between them. CDR1 MNHEY and CDR2 SVGAGI come from the germline V gene. This CDR3 comprises 15 residues. The CDR3 DNA is TGTGCCAGCAGTTACAGGGGAAATGACTACAATGAGCAGTTCTTC. It specifies CASSYRGNDYNEQFF.

The chain employs TRBV18 and TRBJ2-7; 10 bases line up with TRBD1. V shed 3 bases, J shed 3 bases, and the junction held 5 bases outside the gene matches. Germline V gene data show CDR1 as KGHSH and CDR2 as LQKENI. CDR3 length: 15 residues. The CDR3 reads CASSPGDRGVYEQYV. The CDR3 DNA reads TGTGCCAGCTCACCCGGGGACAGGGGTGTCTACGAGCAGTACGTC.

By sample share, this clone is medium-sized. V gene TRBV6-4 combines with J gene TRBJ2-1, with 16 bases lining up with TRBD2. Looked up from germline, CDR1 is MRHNA and CDR2 is SNTAGT. The CDR3 has 15 residues. Losses at the gene ends were 4 bases for V and 8 bases for J; bases not matched to a gene: 2. CDR3 sequence: CASSAGTSGGDEQFF. The CDR3 nucleotides read TGTGCCAGCAGTGCCGGGACTAGCGGGGGGGATGAGCAGTTCTTC.

The chain has TRBV6-4 and TRBJ2-2, with 7 positions matching TRBD2. V gave up 0 bases and J gave up 8 bases; unmatched junction bases: 0. This CDR3 is 13 amino acids long. CDR1 is MRHNA and CDR2 is SNTAGT in the germline V gene. CDR3 bases: TGTGCCAGCAGTGACTCGGGACTAGGGGAGCTGTTTTTT. This codes for CASSDSGLGELFF.

This clone is a singleton in its sample. The J gene is TRBJ1-1, the V gene TRBV19; TRBD1 might be the D (5 bases). This CDR3 region has 14 residues. The V gene's germline CDR1 is LNHDA and CDR2 SQIVND (reference sequence). V was shortened by 6 bases and J by 5 bases, with 16 bases between the two germline ends. CDR3: CASSPILGGTEAFF. The CDR3 bases are TGTGCCAGTAGCCCTATCCTGGGGGGAACTGAAGCTTTCTTT.

This clone came up a few times. The chain recombines TRBV7-9 with TRBJ2-5; 10 nucleotides line up with TRBD1. The germline gives CDR1 SEHNR, CDR2 FQNEAQ (reference sequence). CDR3 length: 15 residues. The V and J ends lost 5 bases and 2 bases, in that order; junction bases with no gene match: 5. The CDR3 reads CASSPGTGAQETQYF. DNA for the CDR3: TGTGCCAGCAGCCCGGGGACAGGGGCGCAAGAGACCCAGTACTTC.

This clone was recorded a few times. The CDR3 coding sequence is TGTGCCAGCAAACCAACAGGGTCAGCCTCCCTCCACTTT. Protein sequence: CASKPTGSASLHF. This chain joins TRBV28 and TRBJ1-6, with D perhaps TRBD1 (6 bases). This CDR3 spans 13 amino acids. V gave up 7 bases and J gave up 14 bases, with 18 bases separating them. The germline CDR1 and CDR2 sequences are MDHEN and SYDVKM.

The CDR3 sequence: CASKSGDTEAFF. DNA for the CDR3: TGTGCCAGCAAATCGGGAGACACTGAAGCTTTCTTT. The chain couples TRBV6-6 to TRBJ1-1; D gene unclear. There are 12 residues in the CDR3. The germline CDR1 and CDR2 sequences are MNHNY and SVGAGI (reference sequence). Deletions cut 7 bases from V and 3 bases from J, with 9 bases between.

The chain links TRBV11-1 to TRBJ2-7; D may correspond to TRBD1 or TRBD2 (5 bases each). Per germline, CDR1 SGHAT and CDR2 FQDESV (reference sequence). Trimming took off 5 bases at V and 2 bases at J, with 10 bases between the two ends. The CDR3 loop spans 13 amino acids. In nucleotides, the CDR3 is TGTGCCAGCAGCAAGGGGACCACCTACGAGCAGTACGTC. This encodes CASSKGTTYEQYV.